The 12 T cell receptor beta chains reported below all come from one sample, sequenced in a study of response to subunit inactivated influenza vaccine. MiXCR, applied by TCRdb to the RT-PCR reads, yields one record per CDR3 protein. The repertoire holds about 800,000 distinct CDR3 sequences, with about 20% as singletons. Sequences were derived from PBMCs from blood, sampled more than 4 days after vaccination. The receptor set was obtained from a man in his fifties who received an inactivated influenza vaccine.

This chain joins TRBV7-2 and TRBJ2-3; TRBD2 might be the D (8 bases). V lost 3 bases, J lost 5 bases, and 15 bases lay in between. The CDR3 is 15 residues long. CDR1 and CDR2 (germline): SGHTA, FQGNSA. CDR3: CASSFDRAGGDTQYF. The CDR3 DNA is TGTGCCAGCAGCTTCGACAGGGCGGGGGGAGATACGCAGTATTTT.

The gene calls are TRBV20-1 and TRBJ2-1; TRBD1 might be the D (6 bases). The CDR3 runs 15 residues. The germline V gene has CDR1 DFQATT and CDR2 SNEGSKA (reference sequence). The V end was cut by 0 bases, the J end by 7 bases, with 16 bases between. The CDR3: CSARDVLARGNEQFF. For the CDR3, the DNA is TGCAGTGCTAGAGATGTGTTAGCGAGGGGGAATGAGCAGTTCTTC.

In this sample, this clonotype turned up many times. V and J are TRBV5-1 and TRBJ2-7; 8 nucleotides line up with TRBD1. The length of the CDR3 is 15 residues. CDR1 is SGHRS and CDR2 is YFSETQ in the germline V gene. V shed 4 bases, J shed 6 bases, and the junction held 12 bases outside the gene matches. CDR3 bases: TGCGCCAGCAGCAATCGGGACAGGTTAATAGGCGAGCAGTACTTC. It is translated as CASSNRDRLIGEQYF.

The chain has TRBV5-6 and TRBJ2-7, with D possibly being TRBD1 (6 bases). Germline lookup yields CDR1 SGHDT and CDR2 YYEEEE. The ends were cut back, 4 bases at V and 3 bases at J, with 14 bases in the middle. The CDR3 covers 14 residues. CDR3 in DNA: TGTGCCAGCAGCGACCAGACAGGAGACTACGAGCAGTACTTC. Translated: CASSDQTGDYEQYF.

The V call is TRBV7-3, the J call TRBJ1-3; D ambiguous. V dropped 4 bases and J dropped 2 bases, with 9 bases sitting between them. This CDR3 is 14 amino acids long. Germline V lookup: CDR1 SGHTA, CDR2 FQGTGA. CDR3 in amino acids: CASSSPGTGNTIYF. CDR3 in DNA: TGTGCCAGCAGCTCCCCCGGGACTGGAAACACCATATATTTT.

This clonotype occurred many times. This chain connects TRBV5-1 to TRBJ2-6; maybe TRBD1 (5 bases). The CDR3 loop spans 18 amino acids. Germline loops: CDR1 SGHRS, CDR2 YFSETQ. V lost 0 bases and J lost 1, with 14 bases in between. CDR3 sequence: CASSLGRTPISGANVLTF. The CDR3 DNA reads as TGCGCCAGCAGCTTGGGCCGGACACCGATTTCTGGGGCCAACGTCCTGACTTTC.

The chain has TRBV6-1 and TRBJ1-3; D call uncertain. The germline CDR1 and CDR2 sequences are MNHNS and SASEGT. The CDR3 extends over 14 amino acids. Trimming left V 3 bases short and J 2 bases short, with 8 bases between. CDR3 DNA: TGTGCCAGCAGTGAGAATGGGGCTGGAAACACCATATATTTT. This codes for CASSENGAGNTIYF.

This rearrangement joins TRBV6-1 to TRBJ1-1; 9 bases line up with TRBD1. This CDR3 contains 14 residues. The germline V gene has CDR1 MNHNS and CDR2 SASEGT. V lost 8 bases and J lost 6; bases outside the gene matches: 10. The CDR3 DNA sequence: TGTGCCAGCTGTCGGACAGGGGTTGTCGCTGAAGCTTTCTTT. Residues: CASCRTGVVAEAFF.

With regard to this clonotype: Sequence at one end of the junction differs from germline and may be a read error. The genes are TRBV20-1 and TRBJ2-2; D tentatively fits TRBD1 or TRBD2 (5 bases each). The CDR3 is made up of 12 amino acids. Germline CDR1 and CDR2: DFQATT and SNEGSKA (reference sequence). Here the CDR3 reads CSASRVAGVLFF. The CDR3 DNA reads TGCAGTGCTAGCAGGGTGGCCGGGGTGCTGTTTTTT.

V gene TRBV9 combines with J gene TRBJ2-5, with 7 bases lining up with TRBD1. This CDR3 has 15 amino acids. Germline CDR1 is SGDLS and CDR2 is YYNGEE. J was trimmed by 3 bases and V by 0 bases; bases with no gene match: 5. The CDR3 DNA reads as TGTGCCAGCAGCGTAGCCACAGGGGAGAAAGAGACCCAGTACTTC. Translation gives CASSVATGEKETQYF.

This clonotype was recorded at least ten times. The chain carries TRBV27 and TRBJ1-2, with 8 bases identical to TRBD1. Germline V lookup: CDR1 MNHEY, CDR2 SMNVEV (reference sequence). The CDR3 consists of 13 residues. V shed 4 bases and J 5 bases; nucleotides not matched to a gene: 3. The CDR3 spells CASSSHRGYGYTF. DNA for the CDR3: TGTGCCAGCAGTTCGCACAGGGGGTATGGCTACACCTTC.

The genes are TRBV5-1 and TRBJ2-1; D remains ambiguous. Germline V gene data show CDR1 as SGHRS and CDR2 as YFSETQ. V was clipped by 4 bases and J by 4 bases, with 12 bases between them. The CDR3 totals 14 residues. This chain's CDR3 is CASSVGGGYNEQFF. DNA of the CDR3: TGCGCCAGCAGCGTCGGCGGTGGTTACAATGAGCAGTTCTTC. The full variable domain, rest sourced from reference TRBV5-1 and TRBJ2-1, is KAGVTQTPRYLIKTRGQQVTLSCSPISGHRSVSWYQQTPGQGLQFLFEYFSETQRNKGNFPGRFSGRQFSNSRSEMNVSTLELGDSALYLCASSVGGGYNEQFFGPGTRLTVL.